One and the same sample provided the 25 T cell receptor beta chains below, sequenced in a study of Tregs in tolerant kidney transplant recipients. Related graft donors supplied nonmyeloablative bone marrow transplants, and mixed chimerism was transient. The table came from immunoSEQ multiplex PCR; TCRdb's copy has only in-frame clones and leaves some out. The data show approximately 82,000 clones, with roughly 93% seen just once and around 1.6% held by the top ten. The input for sequencing was CD4+ T cells from blood (PBMCs), taken 12 months after the transplant. Receptors originate from a human patient who received a combined kidney and bone marrow transplant. Some of the T cells might come from the graft donor.

The CDR3 spells CASSPRTIFTGELFF. The CDR3 DNA sequence: TGTGCCAGCAGCCCTCGCACTATTTTTACCGGGGAGCTGTTTTTT. The J gene is TRBJ2-2, the V gene TRBV7-2; D gene unclear. The CDR3 contains 15 residues. CDR1 is SGHTA, CDR2 FQGNSA, per germline. With 5 bases removed from V and 5 bases from J, the gap between germline ends came to 15 bases.

A word on this clone: This specimen includes other DNA sequences encoding the same CDR3. The J gene is TRBJ1-6, the V gene TRBV11-3; 7 positions agree with TRBD1. The CDR3 totals 18 residues. V gave up 5 bases and J gave up 7 bases; unmatched junction bases: 17. Germline-derived CDR1 and CDR2 are SGHNT and YENEEA. Here the CDR3 reads CASSPLPRGRLRNSPLHF. The CDR3 nucleotides read TGTGCCAGCAGCCCACTCCCTAGGGGGCGACTTCGCAATTCACCCCTCCACTTT.

Concerning this clone itself: The CDR3 carries no conserved terminal phenylalanine or tryptophan, so it likely arises from a read error. The J gene is TRBJ1-2, the V gene TRBV7-8, with D tentatively TRBD1 (5 bases). Germline-derived CDR1 and CDR2 are SGHVS and FQNEAQ. The CDR3 extends over 14 amino acids. V lost 1 base to trimming and J lost 2 bases, with 8 bases between them. The chain's CDR3 is CASSLVGANYGYTL. The CDR3, as DNA: TGTGCCAGCAGCTTAGTAGGGGCGAACTATGGCTACACCCTC.

CDR3 sequence reads: CASSSPGAVQYF. DNA of the CDR3: TGTGCCAGCAGCTCCCCAGGGGCGGTGCAGTACTTC. This chain links TRBV5-4 with TRBJ2-7, with D maybe TRBD1 (6 bases). Germline V lookup: CDR1 SGHNT, CDR2 YYREEE (reference sequence). Trimming removed 3 bases at V and 9 bases at J, with 13 bases between. The CDR3 spans 12 residues.

The chain links TRBV21-1 to TRBJ1-4; the D call of TRBD1 is as the table states it, not checked on the DNA. TRBV21-1 is annotated as a pseudogene. This CDR3 contains 18 residues. CDR3 nucleotides: TGTGCCAGCAGCAAAGCCTCCCTCCCCACAGGAGTTCCTGAAAAACTGTTTTTT. This codes for CASSKASLPTGVPEKLFF.

This clone has just one count. This chain uses TRBV11-3 with TRBJ2-2, with D uncertain. Germline-derived CDR1 and CDR2 are SGHNT and YENEEA. The CDR3 covers 13 residues. V lost 5 bases to trimming and J lost 5 bases, with 9 bases between them. The CDR3 protein is CASSPTRTGELFF. The CDR3 coding sequence is TGTGCCAGCAGCCCAACTCGGACCGGGGAGCTGTTTTTT.

To note about this clone: The same CDR3 is also encoded by other DNA sequences in this sample. This chain uses TRBV7-9 with TRBJ1-6; D possibly corresponds to TRBD1 (6 bases). The germline gives CDR1 SEHNR, CDR2 FQNEAQ (reference sequence). V lost 2 bases and J 6 bases, leaving 11 bases between the germline ends. This CDR3 is 15 amino acids long. Here the CDR3 DNA reads TGTGCCAGCAGCTTAAAGGGACACCTTAATTCACCCCTCCACTTT. It translates to CASSLKGHLNSPLHF.

This chain uses TRBV5-3 with TRBJ2-1; 10 bases map to TRBD2. TRBV5-3 qualifies as an ORF whose function is uncertain. The trim removed 5 bases at V and 5 bases at J, leaving 10 bases unmatched. This CDR3 contains 16 residues. The CDR3 coding sequence is TGTGCCAGAAGGCCAGAACTAGCGGGGTCGAACAATGAGCAGTTCTTC. It codes for CARRPELAGSNNEQFF.

The chain is built from TRBV11-2 and TRBJ2-7, with 11 bases matching TRBD1. Germline trimming cut 4 bases from V and 2 bases from J; bases unmatched to any gene: 4. This CDR3 comprises 15 residues. Per the germline V gene, CDR1 is SGHAT and CDR2 is FQNNGV. CDR3 in DNA: TGTGCCAGCAGCTACGGACAGGGGGCCACCTACGAGCAGTACTTC. Protein: CASSYGQGATYEQYF.

This clone has just one count. The chain links TRBV15 to TRBJ2-1; D unclear. V lost 1 base and J 1 base, leaving 11 bases between the germline ends. There are 16 residues in the CDR3. The germline V gene encodes CDR1 LNHNV and CDR2 YYDKDF (reference sequence). The CDR3 bases are TGTGCCACCAGCAGAGGACCTCCGAGGTCCTACAATGAGCAGTTCTTC. Translation gives CATSRGPPRSYNEQFF.

V and J are TRBV7-9 and TRBJ1-2, with D unresolved. The CDR3 spans 14 residues. Trimming took off 6 bases at V and 5 bases at J, with 16 bases between the two ends. Germline values: CDR1 SEHNR, CDR2 FQNEAQ (reference sequence). In nucleotides, the CDR3 is TGTGCCAGCAGTAGATCAGCCACGGGGTATGGCTACACCTTC. This codes for CASSRSATGYGYTF.

The genes are TRBV5-1 and TRBJ2-1, with TRBD1 matching over 10 bases. The V and J ends lost 5 bases and 5 bases, in that order; junction bases with no gene match: 28. Germline CDR1 and CDR2: SGHRS and YFSETQ. The CDR3 is 22 amino acids. CDR3 amino acids: CASRGSRFQTGGSLADNNEQFF. The CDR3, as DNA: TGCGCCAGCAGAGGGTCCCGTTTCCAGACAGGGGGCTCACTAGCGGATAACAATGAGCAGTTCTTC. The full variable domain, rest sourced from reference TRBV5-1 and TRBJ2-1, is KAGVTQTPRYLIKTRGQQVTLSCSPISGHRSVSWYQQTPGQGLQFLFEYFSETQRNKGNFPGRFSGRQFSNSRSEMNVSTLELGDSALYLCASRGSRFQTGGSLADNNEQFFGPGTRLTVL.

V and J are TRBV19 and TRBJ2-5, with a tentative D call TRBD2 (6 bases). Trimming stripped 3 bases from V and 4 bases from J, with 9 bases between. Germline loops: CDR1 LNHDA, CDR2 SQIVND (reference sequence). The CDR3 runs 13 residues. The CDR3 DNA sequence: TGTGCCAGTAGTATTTTCGGGGGAGAGACCCAGTACTTC. It specifies CASSIFGGETQYF.

The chain links TRBV11-1 to TRBJ2-1; 9 nucleotides match TRBD1. The CDR3 runs to 15 residues. The germline V gene has CDR1 SGHAT and CDR2 FQDESV (reference sequence). Trimming removed 5 bases from V and 6 bases from J; junction bases left unmatched: 8. CDR3 loop: CASSRGQGSGNEQFF. Written as DNA, the CDR3 is TGTGCCAGCAGCCGTGGACAGGGGTCAGGCAATGAGCAGTTCTTC.

The chain carries TRBV6-5 and TRBJ2-3; tentatively, D is TRBD1 (6 bases). The CDR3 contains 13 residues. The V gene's germline CDR1 is MNHEY and CDR2 SVGAGI. The ends were cut back, 4 bases at V and 3 bases at J, with 8 bases in the middle. CDR3: CASSFQGTDTQYF. The CDR3 DNA sequence: TGTGCCAGCAGTTTCCAGGGGACAGATACGCAGTATTTT.

This chain links TRBV5-1 with TRBJ2-7; a weak D match, TRBD2 (5 bases). Germline V CDR1 and CDR2: SGHRS, YFSETQ. The CDR3 consists of 15 residues. V dropped 0 bases and J dropped 0 bases, with 10 bases sitting between them. For the CDR3, the DNA is TGCGCCAGCAGCTTGGAAGGAGGCGGCTCCTACGAGCAGTACTTC. Residues: CASSLEGGGSYEQYF. Full variable domain (outside the CDR3, taken from reference TRBV5-1 and TRBJ2-7): KAGVTQTPRYLIKTRGQQVTLSCSPISGHRSVSWYQQTPGQGLQFLFEYFSETQRNKGNFPGRFSGRQFSNSRSEMNVSTLELGDSALYLCASSLEGGGSYEQYFGPGTRLTVT.

The rearrangement links TRBV6-1 to TRBJ2-4; D is unresolved. The length of the CDR3 is 14 residues. The germline gives CDR1 MNHNS, CDR2 SASEGT. V shed 3 bases and J shed 1 base, with 7 bases lying between them. In nucleotides, the CDR3 is TGTGCCAGCAGTGAGTCCCCGGCCAAAAACATTCAGTACTTC. It is translated as CASSESPAKNIQYF.

This chain links TRBV19 with TRBJ1-4; no clear D gene. CDR1 is LNHDA, CDR2 SQIVND, per germline (reference sequence). The CDR3 runs 11 residues. The ends were cut back, 7 bases at V and 4 bases at J, with 4 bases in the middle. The CDR3 reads CASNYNEKLFF. CDR3 DNA: TGTGCCAGTAACTATAATGAAAAACTGTTTTTT.

This chain links TRBV2 with TRBJ1-4; TRBD1 might be the D (5 bases). V was shortened by 8 bases and J by 8 bases, with 12 bases between the two germline ends. CDR1 and CDR2 (germline): SNHLY, FYNNEI. The CDR3 has 12 amino acids. The CDR3 here is CASGQGGEKLFF. The CDR3 DNA follows: TGTGCCAGCGGGCAGGGAGGAGAAAAACTGTTTTTT.

The gene calls are TRBV4-2 and TRBJ2-2; TRBD2 is a possible D gene (6 bases). The CDR3 loop spans 15 amino acids. Germline CDR1 and CDR2: LGHNA and YNFKEQ. V lost 1 base, J lost 3 bases, and 9 bases lay in between. The CDR3 loop reads CASSQGTTYTGELFF. The CDR3 coding sequence is TGTGCCAGCAGCCAAGGGACTACCTACACCGGGGAGCTGTTTTTT.

This sequence joins TRBV7-2 and TRBJ2-1; 10 nucleotides line up with TRBD2. CDR1 is SGHTA and CDR2 is FQGNSA in the germline V gene. The CDR3 is 15 residues long. J gave up 7 bases and V 4 bases, and 7 bases lay outside the gene matches. In nucleotides, the CDR3 is TGTGCCAGCAGCTATACTAGCGGGGCTGGGAATGAGCAGTTCTTC. Encoded protein: CASSYTSGAGNEQFF.

V usage is TRBV6-5 and J usage is TRBJ2-3; possibly TRBD2 for D (5 bases). CDR1 and CDR2 (germline): MNHEY, SVGAGI. Trimming removed 4 bases from V and 2 bases from J, with 16 bases in between. The CDR3 length is 16 residues. The CDR3 DNA is TGTGCCAGCAGTTTAGGACTGACTATGGACACAGATACGCAGTATTTT. It codes for CASSLGLTMDTDTQYF.

The rearrangement joins TRBV28 to TRBJ1-4; 8 nucleotides agree with TRBD1. Germline CDR1 MDHEN, CDR2 SYDVKM. J gave up 1 base and V 2 bases, and 0 bases lay outside the gene matches. This CDR3 is built from 15 residues. CDR3 in DNA: TGTGCCAGCAGTTTAGGACAGGGAACTAATGAAAAACTGTTTTTT. Translating gives CASSLGQGTNEKLFF.

In its sample, this clone was seen a few times. The chain has TRBV30 and TRBJ1-5, with D perhaps TRBD1 (5 bases). The CDR3 has 13 residues. V lost 2 bases and J 6 bases, leaving 11 bases between the germline ends. Germline V gives CDR1 GTSNPN, CDR2 SVGIG (reference sequence). CDR3 region: CAWSWGDGQPQHF. The CDR3 nucleotides read TGTGCCTGGAGTTGGGGGGATGGTCAGCCCCAGCATTTT. The full variable domain, in which reference TRBV30 and TRBJ1-5 provide the parts outside the CDR3, is SQTIHQWPATLVQPVGSPLSLECTVEGTSNPNLYWYRQAAGRGLQLLFYSVGIGQISSEVPQNLSASRPQDRQFILSSKKLLLSDSGFYLCAWSWGDGQPQHFGDGTRLSIL.

The chain employs TRBV10-3 and TRBJ1-4, with D possibly TRBD1 on 6 matching bases. The germline CDR1 and CDR2 sequences are ENHRY and SYGVKD. The CDR3 has 12 amino acids. Trimming pared 9 bases from V and 3 bases from J, leaving 8 bases between. For the CDR3, the DNA is TGTGCCATAGGACAGCCTAATGAAAAACTGTTTTTT. It yields the protein CAIGQPNEKLFF.